These T cell receptor beta chains were read from a single sample in a study of cytomegalovirus exposure and HLA in healthy donors. The data were produced by immunoSEQ multiplex PCR, yet TCRdb's version contains in-frame clones alone and is incomplete. The sample has approximately 73,000 clones; roughly 95% are singletons. Sequencing was done on a sample of PBMCs. Receptor source: a man aged 18 to 35 in good health and CMV-seronegative. CDR3s include the opening cysteine and the closing phenylalanine or tryptophan. D genes are given only for firm matches. A clone size is listed for some rows: how often the clone was seen (once, few, many), or a class if it is expanded.

abundance	d_gene	v_gene	j_gene	CDR3nt	CDR3aa
.	.	TRBV12-5	TRBJ1-1	TGTGCTAGTGGGGGAGACTTCACCGAAGCTTTCTTT	CASGGDFTEAFF
.	.	TRBV11-1	TRBJ2-7	TGTGCCAGCAGGGGCGGAGGCTCCTACGAGCAGTACTTC	CASRGGGSYEQYF
.	.	TRBV10-2	TRBJ2-1	TGCGCCAGCAGTGACGCCTACCCAAACGGGGATGAGCAGTTCTTC	CASSDAYPNGDEQFF
.	.	TRBV9	TRBJ1-1	TGTGCCAGCAGCGTAAGGAGGGATGGCGGGAACACTGAAGCTTTCTTT	CASSVRRDGGNTEAFF
once	.	TRBV6-1	TRBJ1-1	TGTGCCAGCAGGGCGATGGGGGGGATGAACACTGAAGCTTTCTTT	CASRAMGGMNTEAFF
.	.	TRBV10-3	TRBJ1-1	TGTGCCATCAGTGAGTCTGGGGGGATGGGGGGGAGGCACTCTGAAGCTTTCTTT	CAISESGGMGGRHSEAFF
.	.	TRBV30	TRBJ1-4	TGTGCCTGGACCCGCCGGAGGGGCGAGTTTGAAAAACTGTTTTTT	CAWTRRRGEFEKLFF
.	TRBD1	TRBV5-8	TRBJ1-2	TGTGCCAGCAGCCCCTGGGACAGGGGGTTTAATGGCTACACCTTC	CASSPWDRGFNGYTF
.	TRBD1	TRBV7-9	TRBJ1-6	TGTGCCAGCAGCTCTCTTAGACAGGGCCCGAGCTCCTATAATTCACCCCTCCACTTT	CASSSLRQGPSSYNSPLHF
.	TRBD1	TRBV4-1	TRBJ1-3	TGCGCCAGCAGCCGAGCAGACAGGGGGAGAATAAACACCATATATTTT	CASSRADRGRINTIYF
.	TRBD1	TRBV7-6	TRBJ2-7	TGTGCCAGCAGTCGGGACAGGGGACCCTACGAGCAGTACTTC	CASSRDRGPYEQYF
.	.	TRBV5-4	TRBJ1-2	TGTGCCAGCAGTAACCGGGGGTTAATCGATGGCTACACCTTC	CASSNRGLIDGYTF
.	.	TRBV7-9	TRBJ2-2	TGTGCCAGCAGCCCCGCAGGGTTGGACACCGGGGAGCTGTTTTTT	CASSPAGLDTGELFF
.	TRBD1	TRBV7-2	TRBJ2-1	TGTGCCAGCAGCTTGGGGACAGGGTGGAATGAGCAGTTCTTC	CASSLGTGWNEQFF
.	.	TRBV5-1	TRBJ1-2	TGCGCCAGCAGCCAGGACGGCGGGTATGGCTACACCTTC	CASSQDGGYGYTF
.	.	TRBV21-1	TRBJ2-5	TGTGCCAGCAGCAAAGGAAACAGGGCTGAGACCCAGTACTTC	CASSKGNRAETQYF
.	.	TRBV11-3	TRBJ1-2	TGTGCCAGCTGGGGAGGGGATTATGGCTACACCTTC	CASWGGDYGYTF
.	.	TRBV6-6	TRBJ1-1	TGTGCCAGCAGCCCGGGACTCCCGAACACTGAAGCTTTCTTT	CASSPGLPNTEAFF
.	.	TRBV5-8	TRBJ2-7	TGTGCCAGCAGCTTGTCCTTCTCCTACGAGCAGTACTTC	CASSLSFSYEQYF
.	.	TRBV4-3	TRBJ1-4	TGCGCCAGCAGCCGCCTGACAGCAACTAATGAAAAACTGTTTTTT	CASSRLTATNEKLFF
.	.	TRBV27	TRBJ2-7	TGTGCCAGCAGGAGAGGGGGCGAGCAGTACTTC	CASRRGGEQYF
once	TRBD1	TRBV23-1	TRBJ2-1	TGCGCCAGCAGTCAATCATATCGGACAGGGGATGAGCAGTTCTTC	CASSQSYRTGDEQFF
.	TRBD1	TRBV4-1	TRBJ2-7	TGCGCCAGCAGCCAAGGGACAGGGGATTACGAGCAGTACTTC	CASSQGTGDYEQYF
.	TRBD1	TRBV6-1	TRBJ2-3	TGTGCCAGCAGGGACAGGGGGCGTCCAGATACGCAGTATTTT	CASRDRGRPDTQYF
.	.	TRBV7-3	TRBJ2-2	TGTGCCAGCAGCCAGGGGAGGGCCGGGGAGCTGTTTTTT	CASSQGRAGELFF
.	TRBD1	TRBV7-2	TRBJ2-7	TGTGCCAGCAGCCCCCGGGACAGGACGTACGAGCAGTACTTC	CASSPRDRTYEQYF
.	TRBD1	TRBV7-2	TRBJ2-1	TGTGCCAGCAGCTACGGACAGGCGGCGTACAATGAGCAGTTCTTC	CASSYGQAAYNEQFF
.	TRBD1	TRBV29-1	TRBJ1-1	TGCAGCGCTTGGGACAGGGAAAGTAATGAAGCTTTCTTT	CSAWDRESNEAFF
.	.	TRBV9	TRBJ1-2	TGTGCCAGCAGTTTGGGAGGTTCTAACTATGGCTACACCTTC	CASSLGGSNYGYTF
.	.	TRBV7-9	TRBJ1-5	TGTGCCAGCAGCTTATACGATGGAGTTCGCAATCAGCCCCAGCATTTT	CASSLYDGVRNQPQHF